This paragraph reports one T cell receptor (beta chain). As yet, its antigen is unknown. This entry is derived from a study of T cells in Graves' hyperthyroidism and ophthalmopathy. Study-wide points: The model anticipated ophthalmopathy a median around 6 months pre-onset. Most clonotypes that expanded in the thyroid above 0.001 also showed up in blood.

Those with hyperthyroidism were 18 to 65 years old, newly diagnosed, and ill for under 2 months. Sampled blood dates from first hyperthyroidism diagnosis, and it precedes any ophthalmopathy symptoms. There were TCR beta CDR3 regions amplified from RNA transcripts. Primed by the HTBI set, a first-round RT-PCR was run on the TCR CDR3. TCRdb redid the calling of the multiplex PCR reads with MiXCR, one entry per CDR3 protein. The table has around 350,000 distinct CDR3 sequences, about a sixth seen once. This CDR3 has 12 amino acids. V lost 7 bases, J lost 1 base, and 10 bases lay in between. Germline CDR1 and CDR2: SQVTM and ANQGSEA.

The rearrangement joins TRBV29-1 to TRBJ1-2, with no clear D. This TCR derives from a woman aged 18-29 years with Graves' hyperthyroidism that later progressed to Graves' ophthalmopathy. The sample taken for sequencing was blood. The CDR3 DNA is TGCAGCGCCGATACGGATAACTATGGCTACACCTTC. It encodes CSADTDNYGYTF.